There are many counts of the clone carrying this T cell receptor (beta chain). Its antigen is still unknown. The source of the sample is a study of T cells after yellow fever vaccination. TCRdb recomputed calls from the 5' RACE reads with MiXCR, one row per CDR3 protein. Here the sample spans some 110,000 distinct CDR3 sequences, 7.4% being singletons. Study-wide results and limits: Post-booster samples contained most primary-vaccination clones (approximately 96% CD4, about 90% CD8). Peak timing came faster in the weaker secondary response, day 5 versus 15.

The CDR3 consists of 14 residues. CDR1 and CDR2 (germline): MNHEY, SVGEGT. The V end was cut by 5 bases, the J end by 2 bases, with 12 bases between. The TCR originated in a man younger than 35 who received the YFV17D yellow fever vaccine. The sequencing used CD4+ T cells sorted from PBMCs, collected 9 to 10 days after the first yellow fever vaccination. V is TRBV6-2 or TRBV6-3 and J is TRBJ1-1; D perhaps matches TRBD1 (6 bases). The CDR3 DNA is TGTGCCAGCAGTGACGACAGGATAAACACTGAAGCTTTCTTT. Its protein is CASSDDRINTEAFF.